The 26 T cell receptor beta chains reported below all come from one sample, sequenced in a study of blood T cell repertoires in COVID-19. Assay used: immunoSEQ multiplex PCR; TCRdb lists only in-frame clones, some missing. The data show around 160,000 clones, with 75% to 90% seen just once and roughly 8% held by the top ten. The sequenced sample consisted of peripheral blood. All receptors come from an older woman with COVID-19, enrolled during active disease.

This sequence joins TRBV10-3 and TRBJ1-6; unclear D gene. CDR1 and CDR2 (germline): ENHRY, SYGVKD. V lost 6 bases to trimming and J lost 9 bases, with 12 bases between them. This CDR3 is 13 amino acids long. DNA of the CDR3: TGTGCCATCAGGAAGGATCTAGGTTCACCCCTCCACTTT. This gives the protein CAIRKDLGSPLHF.

The chain links TRBV5-8 to TRBJ1-3; D is uncertain. This CDR3 has 13 residues. Germline values: CDR1 SGHTS, CDR2 YDEGEE. The germline V and J ends were trimmed by 1 base and 9 bases, with 11 bases remaining between them. The CDR3 spells CASSLLEGSTIYF. The CDR3 DNA reads as TGTGCCAGCAGCTTGCTCGAGGGATCCACCATATATTTT.

This clone was seen a single time. The rearrangement links TRBV7-9 to TRBJ1-1, with 9 bases that match TRBD1. V dropped 5 bases and J dropped 4; count of bases not matched to a gene: 5. From germline, CDR1 is SEHNR and CDR2 FQNEAQ (reference sequence). CDR3 length: 14 residues. The chain's CDR3 is CASSLRQGGTEAFF. The CDR3 bases are TGTGCCAGCAGCCTTCGACAGGGGGGCACTGAAGCTTTCTTT.

This chain links TRBV13 with TRBJ2-1; 14 positions match TRBD2. The CDR3 runs 20 residues. J lost 1 base, V lost 5 bases, and 13 bases had no gene match. In germline, CDR1 is PRHDT, CDR2 FYEKMQ (reference sequence). This chain's CDR3 is CASSPWTSGGLTLSYNEQFF. CDR3 DNA sequence: TGTGCCAGCAGCCCGTGGACTAGCGGGGGGTTAACTCTTTCCTACAATGAGCAGTTCTTC.

This sequence joins TRBV5-1 and TRBJ2-3, with a weak D call TRBD1 (5 bases). Trimming took 1 base from V and 2 from J, leaving 11 bases between them. The CDR3 has 15 amino acids. Germline V gene lookup returns CDR1 SGHRS and CDR2 YFSETQ. This CDR3 reads CASSLSDSFTDTQYF. In DNA, the CDR3 is TGCGCCAGCAGCTTGAGCGACAGCTTCACAGATACGCAGTATTTT.

The chain links TRBV21-1 to TRBJ1-1; the table's D call, TRBD1, has no DNA check behind it. TRBV21-1 is labeled a pseudogene. There are 17 residues in the CDR3. CDR3 bases: TGTGCCAGCAGCAAAGAAGGGGGACAGCTCATGAACACTGAAGCTTTCTTT. Its translation: CASSKEGGQLMNTEAFF.

The chain recombines TRBV5-1 with TRBJ1-2, with D perhaps matching TRBD1 (5 bases). Germline V lookup: CDR1 SGHRS, CDR2 YFSETQ. Deletions cut 5 bases from V and 3 bases from J, with 11 bases between. The CDR3 runs to 13 residues. This CDR3 is CASRPGTDYGYTF. CDR3 sequence (DNA): TGCGCCAGCAGACCCGGGACTGACTATGGCTACACCTTC.

V gene TRBV11-2 combines with J gene TRBJ1-6; D is undetermined. V was trimmed by 3 bases and J by 10 bases, leaving 22 bases between them. The germline gives CDR1 SGHAT, CDR2 FQNNGV. The CDR3 length is 17 residues. The DNA for the CDR3 is TGTGCCAGCAGCTTGATGGTGCAGGAGGGAGAGGGATCACCCCTCCACTTT. Its translation is CASSLMVQEGEGSPLHF.

The rearrangement links TRBV5-4 to TRBJ1-4; 10 bases are shared with TRBD1. Germline-derived CDR1 and CDR2 are SGHNT and YYREEE (reference sequence). The CDR3 sequence is 16 residues long. Trimming removed 1 base from V and 5 bases from J; junction bases left unmatched: 5. The CDR3 sequence is CASSLRDRGINEKLFF. CDR3 nucleotides: TGTGCCAGCAGCTTGCGGGACAGGGGAATCAATGAAAAACTGTTTTTT.

The chain uses TRBV30 and TRBJ2-3; TRBD2 matches at 7 bases. The V segment lost 4 bases and the J segment 7 bases; nucleotides outside the gene matches: 11. Germline CDR1 and CDR2: GTSNPN and SVGIG (reference sequence). CDR3 length equals 14 residues. DNA of the CDR3: TGTGCCTGGAAGACTAGCACGAAACTTAATACGCAGTATTTT. As protein: CAWKTSTKLNTQYF.

The V gene is TRBV13, the J gene TRBJ2-1; perhaps TRBD2 as D (6 bases). V lost 4 bases, J lost 4 bases, and 11 bases lay in between. Per the germline V gene, CDR1 is PRHDT and CDR2 is FYEKMQ (reference sequence). The CDR3 extends over 14 amino acids. The CDR3 spells CASSSREKYNEQFF. The CDR3 DNA reads as TGTGCCAGCAGCTCCCGGGAGAAATACAATGAGCAGTTCTTC. Filled out from reference TRBV13 and TRBJ2-1, the complete variable domain reads AAGVIQSPRHLIKEKRETATLKCYPIPRHDTVYWYQQGPGQDPQFLISFYEKMQSDKGSIPDRFSAQQFSDYHSELNMSSLELGDSALYFCASSSREKYNEQFFGPGTRLTVL.

The genes are TRBV6-5 and TRBJ1-6; 8 bases fit TRBD1. Trimming took 3 bases from V and 10 from J; bases not matched to a gene: 11. Per the germline V gene, CDR1 is MNHEY and CDR2 is SVGAGI. The CDR3 runs to 16 residues. The CDR3 sequence: CASSYWRRGRGSPLHF. The CDR3, as DNA: TGTGCCAGCAGTTATTGGCGCAGGGGGCGCGGGTCACCCCTCCACTTT.

The chain uses TRBV19 and TRBJ1-6, with 9 bases fitting TRBD1. CDR3 size: 14 residues. CDR1 is LNHDA, CDR2 SQIVND, per germline (reference sequence). V shed 8 bases, J shed 5 bases, and the junction held 4 bases outside the gene matches. CDR3 sequence reads: CASGGTGNNSPLHF. The CDR3 DNA is TGTGCCAGTGGGGGGACAGGGAATAATTCACCCCTCCACTTT. The full variable domain, rest sourced from reference TRBV19 and TRBJ1-6, is DGGITQSPKYLFRKEGQNVTLSCEQNLNHDAMYWYRQDPGQGLRLIYYSQIVNDFQKGDIAEGYSVSREKKESFPLTVTSAQKNPTAFYLCASGGTGNNSPLHFGNGTRLTVT.

The chain links TRBV5-1 to TRBJ2-7, with D maybe TRBD1 (7 bases). Germline assignment: CDR1 SGHRS and CDR2 YFSETQ. The V gene lost 2 bases and the J gene lost 3 bases, with 18 bases spanning the gap. The length of the CDR3 is 16 residues. Here the CDR3 reads CASSLPGGTALYEQYF. CDR3 coding DNA: TGCGCCAGCAGCTTACCTGGGGGGACAGCCCTCTACGAGCAGTACTTC.

This clone was detected a few times. V and J are TRBV19 and TRBJ2-3, with unresolved D. The CDR3 contains 15 residues. Germline values: CDR1 LNHDA, CDR2 SQIVND (reference sequence). The V end lost 5 bases, the J end lost 2 bases, and 14 bases lay between the germline ends. CDR3 nucleotides: TGTGCCAGTAGTCGTCGCACAGCCGACACAGATACGCAGTATTTT. Translation gives CASSRRTADTDTQYF.

The count of this clone is one. This chain uses TRBV2 with TRBJ2-7; no reliable D call. Trimming took 4 bases from V and 3 from J, leaving 7 bases between them. This CDR3 contains 12 residues. Germline CDR1 is SNHLY and CDR2 is FYNNEI. CDR3 in amino acids: CASSVAVYEQYF. DNA of the CDR3: TGTGCCAGCAGTGTGGCCGTCTACGAGCAGTACTTC.

This sequence joins TRBV7-9 and TRBJ2-5; D not resolved. V lost 1 base and J 1 base, leaving 4 bases between the germline ends. The CDR3 is 13 residues long. From germline, CDR1 is SEHNR and CDR2 FQNEAQ (reference sequence). The CDR3 region is CASSLEPQETQYF. CDR3 coding DNA: TGTGCCAGCAGCTTAGAGCCCCAAGAGACCCAGTACTTC.

This clone appeared a few times. This chain uses TRBV4-2 with TRBJ2-7; D unclear. Trimming left V 0 bases short and J 3 bases short, with 15 bases between. The germline V gene encodes CDR1 LGHNA and CDR2 YNFKEQ. The CDR3 contains 16 residues. The CDR3 nucleotides read TGTGCCAGCAGCCAAGATTTCCCTATCTCTATCTACGAGCAGTACTTC. This translates into CASSQDFPISIYEQYF.

The rearrangement joins TRBV6-1 to TRBJ1-5; the match to TRBD1 covers 10 bases. This CDR3 contains 18 residues. The trim removed 4 bases at V and 0 bases at J, leaving 9 bases unmatched. Per the germline V gene, CDR1 is MNHNS and CDR2 is SASEGT. CDR3 region: CASSGGQGFTYSNQPQHF. CDR3 bases: TGTGCCAGCAGTGGGGGACAGGGGTTTACCTATAGCAATCAGCCCCAGCATTTT.

The chain combines TRBV30 with TRBJ2-5; D possibly corresponds to TRBD2 (6 bases). The CDR3 is 15 residues long. Deletions cut 4 bases from V and 7 bases from J, with 22 bases between. Germline V gene lookup returns CDR1 GTSNPN and CDR2 SVGIG (reference sequence). The CDR3 protein is CAWTILARPSGTQYF. In DNA form, the CDR3 reads TGTGCCTGGACAATCCTAGCGCGCCCGTCGGGGACCCAGTACTTC.

This chain connects TRBV6-2 or TRBV6-3 to TRBJ1-5; the D gene is possibly TRBD1 (6 bases). The CDR3 covers 17 residues. Trimming stripped 1 base from V and 2 bases from J, with 15 bases between. CDR1 and CDR2 (germline): MNHEY, SVGEGT. Here the CDR3 reads CASSYFLIGGGNQPQHF. The CDR3 nucleotides are TGTGCCAGCAGTTACTTCTTGATAGGGGGTGGCAATCAGCCCCAGCATTTT.

A few counts support this clone. This chain links TRBV6-6 with TRBJ2-7; 12 nucleotides align to TRBD2. Germline CDR1 reads MNHNY; CDR2 reads SVGAGI (reference sequence). The trim removed 6 bases at V and 4 bases at J, leaving 10 bases unmatched. This CDR3 spans 16 amino acids. The CDR3 protein is CASSSTLAGGRYEQYF. The CDR3 DNA follows: TGTGCCAGCAGCTCCACACTAGCGGGGGGACGGTACGAGCAGTACTTC.

The chain combines TRBV11-3 with TRBJ2-7; D might be TRBD2 (7 bases). This CDR3 is built from 15 residues. Germline-derived CDR1 and CDR2 are SGHNT and YENEEA. Trimming cost V 5 bases and J 4 bases, with 18 bases left between them. The CDR3 loop is CASSPRGGATYEQYF. The CDR3 DNA follows: TGTGCCAGCAGCCCTAGGGGGGGGGCAACTTACGAGCAGTACTTC.

This chain links TRBV3-1 (or the pseudogene TRBV3-2) with TRBJ1-5, with a tentative D call TRBD1 (5 bases). The germline gives CDR1 LGHDT, CDR2 YNNKEL (reference sequence). V gave up 2 bases and J gave up 5 bases, with 10 bases separating them. The CDR3 length is 14 residues. CDR3 region: CASSQKTADQPQHF. The CDR3 DNA sequence: TGTGCCAGCAGCCAAAAGACAGCAGATCAGCCCCAGCATTTT.

The chain uses TRBV10-2 and TRBJ1-1; D remains unclear. V lost 10 bases and J 1 base, leaving 10 bases between the germline ends. From germline, CDR1 is WSHSY and CDR2 SAAADI. The CDR3 is 12 residues long. CDR3 sequence (DNA): TGCGCCACCGAGGGATCGAACACTGAAGCTTTCTTT. Translating it yields CATEGSNTEAFF.

About this clone itself: This sample includes further DNA sequences coding for the same CDR3. The rearrangement links TRBV7-9 to TRBJ2-7; 8 positions agree with TRBD1. The V gene's germline CDR1 is SEHNR and CDR2 FQNEAQ (reference sequence). V shed 4 bases and J 1 base; nucleotides not matched to a gene: 6. The CDR3 length is 15 residues. The CDR3 is CASSSRTGRSYEQYF. The CDR3 DNA sequence: TGTGCCAGCAGCTCCAGGACAGGGAGATCCTACGAGCAGTACTTC.